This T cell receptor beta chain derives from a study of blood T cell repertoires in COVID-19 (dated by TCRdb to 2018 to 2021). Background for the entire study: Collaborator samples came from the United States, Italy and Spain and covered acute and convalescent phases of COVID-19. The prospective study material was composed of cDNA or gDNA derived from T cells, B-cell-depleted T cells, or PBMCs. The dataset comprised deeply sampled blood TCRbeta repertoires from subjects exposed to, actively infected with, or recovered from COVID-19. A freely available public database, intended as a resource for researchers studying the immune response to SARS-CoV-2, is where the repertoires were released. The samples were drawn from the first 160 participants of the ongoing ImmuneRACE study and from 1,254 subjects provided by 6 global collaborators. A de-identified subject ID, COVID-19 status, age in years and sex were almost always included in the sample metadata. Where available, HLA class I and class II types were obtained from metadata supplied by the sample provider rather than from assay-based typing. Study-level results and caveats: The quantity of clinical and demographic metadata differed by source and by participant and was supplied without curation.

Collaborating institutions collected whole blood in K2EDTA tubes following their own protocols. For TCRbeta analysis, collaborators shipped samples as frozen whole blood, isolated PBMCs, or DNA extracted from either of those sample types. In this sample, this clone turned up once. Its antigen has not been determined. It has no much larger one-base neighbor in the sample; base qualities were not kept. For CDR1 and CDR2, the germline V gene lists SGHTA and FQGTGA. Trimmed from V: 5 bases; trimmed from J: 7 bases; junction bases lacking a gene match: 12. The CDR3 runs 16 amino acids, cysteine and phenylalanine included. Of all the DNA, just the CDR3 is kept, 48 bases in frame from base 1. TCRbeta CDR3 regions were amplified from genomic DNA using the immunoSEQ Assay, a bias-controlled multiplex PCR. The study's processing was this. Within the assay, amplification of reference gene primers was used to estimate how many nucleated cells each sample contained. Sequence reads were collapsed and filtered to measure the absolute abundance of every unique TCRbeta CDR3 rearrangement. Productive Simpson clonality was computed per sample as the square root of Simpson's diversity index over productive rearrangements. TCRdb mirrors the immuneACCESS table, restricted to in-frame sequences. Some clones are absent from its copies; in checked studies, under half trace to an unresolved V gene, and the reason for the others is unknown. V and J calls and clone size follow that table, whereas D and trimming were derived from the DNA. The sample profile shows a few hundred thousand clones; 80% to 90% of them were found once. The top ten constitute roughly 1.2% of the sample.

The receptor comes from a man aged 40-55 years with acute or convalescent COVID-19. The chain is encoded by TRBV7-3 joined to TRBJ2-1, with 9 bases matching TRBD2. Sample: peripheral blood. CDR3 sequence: CASSQRAGGRWNEQFF. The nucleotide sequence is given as TGTGCCAGCAGCCAACGGGCGGGAGGGCGGTGGAATGAGCAGTTCTTC.